Below, 9 T cell receptor beta chains from the same sample are listed, as sequenced in a study of PD-1 blockade in classical Hodgkin lymphoma. Time point: cycle 4 day 1 (C4D1), after less than 7 weeks of nivolumab. All patients relapsed after autologous stem cell transplantation, and brentuximab vedotin exposure varied. Produced via immunoSEQ multiplex PCR; TCRdb's table is partial and in-frame only. The sample records some 90,000 clones, 83% being singletons. The sample consisted of peripheral blood mononuclear cells (PBMCs), taken before the fourth cycle of nivolumab. The receptors shown here come from a human donor with classical Hodgkin lymphoma.

The chain links TRBV6-6 to TRBJ1-4; D uncertain. Germline V gives CDR1 MNHNY, CDR2 SVGAGI (reference sequence). Trimming removed 0 bases from V and 4 bases from J, with 9 bases in between. The CDR3 length is 15 residues. CDR3 nucleotide sequence: TGTGCCAGCAGTTACTCACGGGGATATAATGAAAAACTGTTTTTT. This encodes CASSYSRGYNEKLFF.

The V call is TRBV7-2, the J call TRBJ2-6, with D hard to call. CDR1 and CDR2 (germline): SGHTA, FQGNSA. The CDR3 is 13 residues long. Between the trimmed V and J ends, which lost 3 bases and 1 base, there was a span of 1 base. CDR3 nucleotide sequence: TGTGCCAGCAGCTTTTCTGGGGCCAACGTCCTGACTTTC. Translation gives CASSFSGANVLTF. Full variable domain (rest looked up from reference TRBV7-2 and TRBJ2-6): GAGVSQSPSNKVTEKGKDVELRCDPISGHTALYWYRQSLGQGLEFLIYFQGNSAPDKSGLPSDRFSAERTGGSVSTLTIQRTQQEDSAVYLCASSFSGANVLTFGAGSRLTVL.

The gene calls are TRBV21-1 and TRBJ2-1; the D call in the table, TRBD1, was not verified against the DNA. TRBV21-1 counts as a pseudogene. The CDR3 covers 14 residues. CDR3 coding DNA: TGTGCCAGCAGCACCAACAGGGGCTACAATGAGCAGTTCTTC. It is translated as CASSTNRGYNEQFF.

The chain joins TRBV15 to TRBJ1-5; 9 nucleotides agree with TRBD1. Germline values: CDR1 LNHNV, CDR2 YYDKDF (reference sequence). The CDR3 is 15 amino acids. With 4 bases clipped from V and 6 bases from J, the junction kept 7 bases outside the gene matches. CDR3 nucleotides: TGTGCCACCAGCACAGAGGACAGGGGAGGTCAGCCCCAGCATTTT. Protein sequence: CATSTEDRGGQPQHF.

V and J are TRBV4-1 and TRBJ1-3, with D unclear. This CDR3 has 16 residues. Germline V CDR1 and CDR2: MGHRA, YSYEKL. The V end was cut by 4 bases, the J end by 0 bases, with 13 bases between. The CDR3 nucleotides read TGCGCCAGCAGCCGGACGCAGGAAGCCTCTGGAAACACCATATATTTT. The encoded protein is CASSRTQEASGNTIYF.

The chain is built from TRBV18 and TRBJ1-1; possible D gene TRBD1, 6 bases. Germline loops: CDR1 KGHSH, CDR2 LQKENI. The CDR3 is 16 residues long. The V gene lost 0 bases and the J gene lost 3 bases, with 14 bases spanning the gap. Here the CDR3 DNA reads TGTGCCAGCTCACCACCCCAGGGGCGAAAGGACACTGAAGCTTTCTTT. The encoded protein is CASSPPQGRKDTEAFF. The full variable domain, in which reference TRBV18 and TRBJ1-1 provide the parts outside the CDR3, is NAGVMQNPRHLVRRRGQEARLRCSPMKGHSHVYWYRQLPEEGLKFMVYLQKENIIDESGMPKERFSAEFPKEGPSILRIQQVVRGDSAAYFCASSPPQGRKDTEAFFGQGTRLTVV.

V is TRBV10-3 and J is TRBJ2-5; 8 bases are a match to TRBD1. V lost 6 bases and J lost 5; bases outside the gene matches: 14. Looked up from germline, CDR1 is ENHRY and CDR2 is SYGVKD. This CDR3 has 16 residues. This chain's CDR3 is CAISGGNRGSGETQYF. As DNA, the CDR3 is TGTGCCATCAGCGGAGGGAACAGGGGGAGCGGTGAGACCCAGTACTTC.

The genes are TRBV9 and TRBJ1-4, with a weak D call TRBD1 (6 bases). Germline CDR1 is SGDLS and CDR2 is YYNGEE. Trimming cost V 1 base and J 3 bases, with 10 bases left between them. The CDR3 runs 15 residues. This CDR3 is CASSVQGLSNEKLFF. DNA of the CDR3: TGTGCCAGCAGCGTACAGGGGTTGTCTAATGAAAAACTGTTTTTT.

Here the CDR3 reads CASSMSPQETQYF. In DNA, the CDR3 is TGTGCCAGTAGTATGTCCCCACAAGAGACCCAGTACTTC. J is TRBJ2-5 and V is TRBV19; no clear D gene. V dropped 3 bases and J dropped 2 bases, with 7 bases sitting between them. There are 13 residues in the CDR3. The germline gives CDR1 LNHDA, CDR2 SQIVND (reference sequence).